This T cell receptor (beta chain) was identified in a study of cytomegalovirus exposure and HLA in healthy donors. General study points: A later analysis linked a missense DCLRE1C variant to TCR beta V- and J-gene trimming.

A remark on this clone: Its antigen is unknown.

PCR involved 60 Vbeta and 13 Jbeta primers. Here immunoSEQ multiplex PCR was the method, and the copy in TCRdb shows in-frame clones only, minus some. The sample has roughly 120,000 clones; 65% to 85% are singletons. The TCR comes from a man aged 50 to 59 in good health and CMV-seropositive. Material: PBMCs.

The CDR3 reads CASSLRKQGTYNEQFF. CDR3 DNA sequence: TGCGCCAGCAGCTTGCGAAAACAGGGGACCTACAATGAGCAGTTCTTC. This chain connects TRBV5-1 to TRBJ2-7; 7 bases map to TRBD1. The end of the DNA aligns better with TRBJ2-1, so the J call may be wrong. Germline values: CDR1 SGHRS, CDR2 YFSETQ. CDR3 length equals 16 residues.